This is a list of T cell receptor beta chains from one sample in a study of cytomegalovirus exposure and HLA in healthy donors. Data came from immunoSEQ multiplex PCR; TCRdb stores just in-frame clones and leaves some out. The sample holds 170,000 or so clones; roughly 77% are singletons and the top ten take 1%. The sample comprised PBMCs. The receptor source for this set is a woman between 50 and 59 years old in good health and CMV-seropositive. Each CDR3 is given with its conserved first and last residue. The order of the fields is D gene, clone size, J gene, V gene, CDR3 length, CDR3 protein, CDR3 DNA. The D gene is left open where the match is weak. Size is omitted from some rows. Given values are once, few, many or a class for expanded clones.

TRBD1,NA,TRBJ1-4,TRBV27,14,CASSLYRGSEKLFF,TGTGCCAGCAGTTTATACAGGGGTAGTGAAAAACTGTTTTTT
NA,NA,TRBJ2-1,TRBV5-5,15,CASSLWGGLNNEQFF,TGTGCCAGCAGCTTGTGGGGGGGGCTCAACAATGAGCAGTTCTTC
TRBD2,NA,TRBJ2-3,TRBV5-4,16,CASSLKIAGGTDTQYF,TGTGCCAGCAGCTTAAAGATAGCGGGGGGCACAGATACGCAGTATTTT
TRBD1,NA,TRBJ1-5,TRBV18,19,CASSLQAGGGTGGNQPQHF,TGTGCCAGCTCACTTCAGGCAGGGGGCGGAACGGGTGGCAATCAGCCCCAGCATTTT
NA,NA,TRBJ1-2,TRBV7-9,16,CASSSLVVLANYGYTF,TGTGCCAGCAGCTCGCTAGTCGTGTTAGCTAACTATGGCTACACCTTC
NA,NA,TRBJ2-1,TRBV5-3,12,CARNLRRGRRIF,TGTGCCAGAAACCTCCGTAGGGGGAGAAGGATCTTC
TRBD2,NA,TRBJ2-3,TRBV9,15,CASSARLAYSDTQYF,TGTGCCAGCAGCGCCCGACTAGCTTACTCAGATACGCAGTATTTT
NA,NA,TRBJ1-1,TRBV7-6,15,CASSLDHGVNTEAFF,TGTGCCAGCAGCTTAGATCACGGGGTGAACACTGAAGCTTTCTTT
NA,NA,TRBJ1-1,TRBV27,12,CASSSTGQGAFF,TGTGCCAGCAGTTCGACGGGCCAGGGGGCTTTCTTT
TRBD1,NA,TRBJ1-2,TRBV7-2,14,CASSSRTGWDGYTF,TGTGCCAGCAGCTCGCGGACAGGGTGGGATGGCTACACCTTC
NA,NA,TRBJ2-7,TRBV7-2,13,CASSFGGLYEQYF,TGTGCCAGCAGCTTCGGGGGGCTTTACGAGCAGTACTTC
NA,few,TRBJ1-5,TRBV6-6,15,CASSYGQYSNQPQHF,TGTGCCAGCAGTTACGGACAGTATAGCAATCAGCCCCAGCATTTT
NA,NA,TRBJ2-6,TRBV28,15,CASSGSGAGANVLTF,TGTGCCAGCAGTGGTTCAGGGGCTGGGGCCAACGTCCTGACTTTC